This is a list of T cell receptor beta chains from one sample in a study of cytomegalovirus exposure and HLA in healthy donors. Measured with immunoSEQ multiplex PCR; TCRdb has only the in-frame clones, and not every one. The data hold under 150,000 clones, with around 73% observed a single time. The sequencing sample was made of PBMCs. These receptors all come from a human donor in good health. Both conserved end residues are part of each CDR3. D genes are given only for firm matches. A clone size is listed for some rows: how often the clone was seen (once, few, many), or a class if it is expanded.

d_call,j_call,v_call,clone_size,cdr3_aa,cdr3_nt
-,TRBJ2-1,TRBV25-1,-,CASSPGLASYNEQFF,TGTGCCAGCAGCCCGGGACTTGCTTCCTACAATGAGCAGTTCTTC
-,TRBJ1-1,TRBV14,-,CASSQRTAMNTEAFF,TGTGCCAGCAGCCAGAGGACAGCCATGAACACTGAAGCTTTCTTT
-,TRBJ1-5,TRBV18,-,CASSPPDGKNQPQHF,TGTGCCAGCTCACCACCGGACGGGAAAAATCAGCCCCAGCATTTT
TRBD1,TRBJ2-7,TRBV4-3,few,CASSQDSRGTSYEQYF,TGCGCCAGCAGCCAAGACTCCAGGGGGACCTCCTACGAGCAGTACTTC
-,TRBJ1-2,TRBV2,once,CASSESRDSTDYTF,TGTGCCAGCAGTGAATCCCGGGACTCTACTGACTACACCTTC
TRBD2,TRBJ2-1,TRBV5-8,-,CASSFLAGGFYNEQFF,TGTGCCAGCAGCTTTCTGGCGGGAGGGTTCTACAATGAGCAGTTCTTC
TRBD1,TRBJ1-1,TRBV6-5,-,CASSYGFDRVRTEAFF,TGTGCCAGCAGTTACGGGTTCGACAGGGTGAGAACTGAAGCTTTCTTT
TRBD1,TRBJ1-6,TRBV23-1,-,CASTPRGGTVTTLNSPLHF,TGCGCCAGCACACCTCGCGGAGGGACAGTCACGACTCTTAATTCACCCCTCCACTTT
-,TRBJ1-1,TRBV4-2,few,CASSQVSGPEAFF,TGTGCCAGCAGCCAAGTCTCAGGTCCTGAAGCTTTCTTT
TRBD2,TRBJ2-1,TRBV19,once,CASSIDLASGHYNEQFF,TGTGCCAGTAGTATAGATCTCGCTAGCGGACACTACAATGAGCAGTTCTTC
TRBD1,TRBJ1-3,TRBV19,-,CASTERQGSGNTIYF,TGTGCCAGTACCGAGAGACAGGGCTCTGGAAACACCATATATTTT
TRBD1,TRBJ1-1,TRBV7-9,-,CASSFGQGTARTEAFF,TGTGCCAGCAGCTTCGGACAGGGTACGGCTAGAACTGAAGCTTTCTTT
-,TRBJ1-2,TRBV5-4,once,CASSLPGHLNYGYTF,TGTGCCAGCAGCCTCCCGGGACACCTTAACTATGGCTACACCTTC
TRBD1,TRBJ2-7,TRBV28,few,CASSFSPPGQGAFFMNEQYF,TGTGCCAGCAGTTTTTCTCCCCCGGGACAGGGGGCCTTTTTTATGAACGAGCAGTACTTC
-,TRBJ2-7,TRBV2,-,CASALGRDLSEQYF,TGTGCCAGCGCTCTAGGGCGGGATCTCTCCGAGCAGTACTTC
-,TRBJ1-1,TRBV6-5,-,CASSPWGGARTEAFF,TGTGCCAGCAGCCCCTGGGGAGGGGCACGCACTGAAGCTTTCTTT
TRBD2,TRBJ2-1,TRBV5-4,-,CASSLIGRAGNEQFF,TGTGCCAGCAGCTTGATCGGGAGGGCCGGAAATGAGCAGTTCTTC
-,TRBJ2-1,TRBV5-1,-,CASSAGLIGGEQFF,TGCGCCAGCAGCGCGGGACTAATAGGGGGTGAGCAGTTCTTC
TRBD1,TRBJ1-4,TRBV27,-,CASSSGQGTLNHEKLFF,TGTGCCAGCAGCTCGGGACAGGGGACCCTAAACCATGAAAAACTGTTTTTT
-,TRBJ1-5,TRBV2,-,CASSTDSYNQPQHF,TGTGCCAGCAGTACTGACAGCTACAATCAGCCCCAGCATTTT